Listed below are T cell receptor beta chains from one sample, sequenced in a study of beta chain features in type 1 diabetes. Data came from immunoSEQ multiplex PCR; TCRdb stores just in-frame clones and leaves some out. This sample yields about 160,000 clones, of which 8% to 8.5% are seen a single time; around 0.5% belongs to the top ten. Sequencing was carried out using central memory CD4+ T cells from blood. Source of these receptors: a woman younger than 30 with type 1 diabetes. Both conserved end residues are part of each CDR3. Fields, in order: V gene, D gene, J gene, clone size, CDR3 DNA, CDR3 protein. The D gene is left open where the match is weak. Some rows have no size entry. The others give once, few or many, or a class for an expanded clone.

v_call: TRBV10-3
d_call: -
j_call: TRBJ1-6
clone_size: many
cdr3_nt: TGTGCCATCAGTCATTCAGATTCACCCCTCCACTTT
cdr3_aa: CAISHSDSPLHF

v_call: TRBV6-1
d_call: -
j_call: TRBJ1-5
clone_size: -
cdr3_nt: TGTGCCAGCAGTGAACGGGTTTGGCCCCAGCATTTT
cdr3_aa: CASSERVWPQHF

v_call: TRBV15
d_call: TRBD1
j_call: TRBJ2-2
clone_size: -
cdr3_nt: TGTGCCACCAGGAGAGGGGGCTCCGGCGCCGGGGAGCTGTTTTTT
cdr3_aa: CATRRGGSGAGELFF

v_call: TRBV29-1
d_call: TRBD1
j_call: TRBJ2-7
clone_size: few
cdr3_nt: TGCAGCGTTGTTCTCGAGCCCGGGACAGGGTTCGAGCAGTACTTC
cdr3_aa: CSVVLEPGTGFEQYF

v_call: TRBV4-1
d_call: TRBD2
j_call: TRBJ2-5
clone_size: many
cdr3_nt: TGCGCCAGCAGCCAAGGACTAGCGGGTAAACAAGAGACCCAGTACTTC
cdr3_aa: CASSQGLAGKQETQYF

v_call: TRBV7-2
d_call: TRBD2
j_call: TRBJ2-7
clone_size: -
cdr3_nt: TGTGCCAGCAGCGCAACTAGCGGGAGAACCTACGAGCAGTACTTC
cdr3_aa: CASSATSGRTYEQYF

v_call: TRBV2
d_call: -
j_call: TRBJ1-2
clone_size: few
cdr3_nt: TGTGCCAGCAGTGAAGTCAGTGGTGGCTACACCTTC
cdr3_aa: CASSEVSGGYTF

v_call: TRBV29-1
d_call: -
j_call: TRBJ1-5
clone_size: -
cdr3_nt: TGCAGCGCCTCCCTTGGGCAGGGCAATCAGCCCCAGCATTTT
cdr3_aa: CSASLGQGNQPQHF

v_call: TRBV21-1
d_call: -
j_call: TRBJ1-1
clone_size: few
cdr3_nt: TGTGCCAGCAGCAATGTGAACAGGAAGTGGGTCGCCACTGAAGCTTTCTTT
cdr3_aa: CASSNVNRKWVATEAFF

v_call: TRBV15
d_call: -
j_call: TRBJ1-5
clone_size: few
cdr3_nt: TGTGCCACCAGCACCGCAGATCAGCCCCAGCATTTT
cdr3_aa: CATSTADQPQHF

v_call: TRBV4-3
d_call: -
j_call: TRBJ2-1
clone_size: few
cdr3_nt: TGCGCCAGCAGCCCAATCGGAATTGCGGGAACGGTAAATGAGCAGTTCTTC
cdr3_aa: CASSPIGIAGTVNEQFF

v_call: TRBV25-1
d_call: -
j_call: TRBJ1-1
clone_size: few
cdr3_nt: TGTGCCAGCAGTGAAGCGGGCTTATCGAGAGCTTTCTTT
cdr3_aa: CASSEAGLSRAFF

v_call: TRBV28
d_call: TRBD2
j_call: TRBJ2-1
clone_size: -
cdr3_nt: TGTGCCAGCAGACGTGGACTAGCGGGTACCGACTGGGGTCGGTTCTTC
cdr3_aa: CASRRGLAGTDWGRFF

v_call: TRBV11-1
d_call: TRBD2
j_call: TRBJ2-3
clone_size: -
cdr3_nt: TGTGCCAGCAGCTTAGCGTTTCGGGGGGACACAGATACGCAGTATTTT
cdr3_aa: CASSLAFRGDTDTQYF

v_call: TRBV18
d_call: -
j_call: TRBJ2-7
clone_size: few
cdr3_nt: TGTGCCAGCTCACCAGACAGACGGGAGCAGTACTTC
cdr3_aa: CASSPDRREQYF

v_call: TRBV6-5
d_call: TRBD2
j_call: TRBJ2-7
clone_size: few
cdr3_nt: TGTGCCAGCAGTTACGCTGACGGGGGGGCCTACGAGCAGTACTTC
cdr3_aa: CASSYADGGAYEQYF

v_call: TRBV7-9
d_call: -
j_call: TRBJ1-1
clone_size: few
cdr3_nt: TGTGCCAGCAGCTGGAATATACAGGGTTCAGCTTTCTTT
cdr3_aa: CASSWNIQGSAFF

v_call: TRBV5-1
d_call: -
j_call: TRBJ2-7
clone_size: few
cdr3_nt: TGCGCCAGCAGCTCCGTGGGAGGCGGGCCCTACGAGCAGTACTTC
cdr3_aa: CASSSVGGGPYEQYF

v_call: TRBV19
d_call: -
j_call: TRBJ1-2
clone_size: few
cdr3_nt: TGTGCCAGTACATTTACAGGGAACTATGGCTACACCTTC
cdr3_aa: CASTFTGNYGYTF

v_call: TRBV27
d_call: TRBD2
j_call: TRBJ2-4
clone_size: -
cdr3_nt: TGTGCCAGCAGTACAACGACTAGCGGGCTGATAGGCATTCAGTACTTC
cdr3_aa: CASSTTTSGLIGIQYF

v_call: TRBV7-2
d_call: TRBD1
j_call: TRBJ2-5
clone_size: few
cdr3_nt: TGTGCCAGCAGCTTAGTGGGCAGGGGGCCCCGATTGGAGACCCAGTACTTC
cdr3_aa: CASSLVGRGPRLETQYF

v_call: TRBV4-3
d_call: -
j_call: TRBJ2-1
clone_size: few
cdr3_nt: TGCGCCAGCAGCCAAGGCCTGGTAGACAATGAGCAGTTCTTC
cdr3_aa: CASSQGLVDNEQFF

v_call: TRBV6-5
d_call: -
j_call: TRBJ1-3
clone_size: -
cdr3_nt: TGTGCCAGCGGCCGGAGCTCTGGAAACACCATATATTTT
cdr3_aa: CASGRSSGNTIYF

v_call: TRBV5-4
d_call: TRBD1
j_call: TRBJ1-4
clone_size: many
cdr3_nt: TGTGCCAGCAGCTTGGAGGGGGCGAGCGAAAAACTGTTTTTT
cdr3_aa: CASSLEGASEKLFF

v_call: TRBV2
d_call: -
j_call: TRBJ2-7
clone_size: few
cdr3_nt: TGTGCCAGCAGTACATACGAGCAGTACTTC
cdr3_aa: CASSTYEQYF

v_call: TRBV23-1
d_call: TRBD1
j_call: TRBJ1-6
clone_size: few
cdr3_nt: TGCGCCAGCAGTCACCGGGACAGTAATTCACCCCTCCACTTT
cdr3_aa: CASSHRDSNSPLHF

v_call: TRBV20-1
d_call: -
j_call: TRBJ2-7
clone_size: -
cdr3_nt: TGCAGTGCCGTTCTTTACGAGCAGTACTTC
cdr3_aa: CSAVLYEQYF

v_call: TRBV11-2
d_call: TRBD2
j_call: TRBJ2-1
clone_size: few
cdr3_nt: TGTGCCAGCAGCTTATCAAGCGGGAGCCTTCAGTTCTTC
cdr3_aa: CASSLSSGSLQFF

v_call: TRBV5-1
d_call: TRBD1
j_call: TRBJ1-1
clone_size: many
cdr3_nt: TGCGCCAGCAGCCGGGGACAGGGCCAGGGAACTGAAGCTTTCTTT
cdr3_aa: CASSRGQGQGTEAFF

v_call: TRBV29-1
d_call: -
j_call: TRBJ2-3
clone_size: -
cdr3_nt: TGCAGCGTTGGTGGGAGGACAGATACGCAGTATTTT
cdr3_aa: CSVGGRTDTQYF

v_call: TRBV7-2
d_call: -
j_call: TRBJ1-2
clone_size: few
cdr3_nt: TGTGCCAGCAGCATCCTGGGCCAACCGGCGAGTGGCTACACCTTC
cdr3_aa: CASSILGQPASGYTF

v_call: TRBV7-9
d_call: TRBD1
j_call: TRBJ2-2
clone_size: few
cdr3_nt: TGTGCCAGCAGCTCTGAGCTGGGACAGGGAGGGACCGGGGAGCTGTTTTTT
cdr3_aa: CASSSELGQGGTGELFF

v_call: TRBV5-1
d_call: -
j_call: TRBJ1-2
clone_size: few
cdr3_nt: TGCGCCAGCAGCCCGGATCAGGTTAACTATGGCTACACCTTC
cdr3_aa: CASSPDQVNYGYTF

v_call: TRBV5-5
d_call: -
j_call: TRBJ2-7
clone_size: -
cdr3_nt: TGTGCCAGCAGGGCGGGACAGCGCTCCTACGAGCAGTACTTC
cdr3_aa: CASRAGQRSYEQYF

v_call: TRBV29-1
d_call: -
j_call: TRBJ2-3
clone_size: few
cdr3_nt: TGCAGCGTTGTCAAACAGCCCACCATTAGGCTGGATACGCAGTATTTT
cdr3_aa: CSVVKQPTIRLDTQYF